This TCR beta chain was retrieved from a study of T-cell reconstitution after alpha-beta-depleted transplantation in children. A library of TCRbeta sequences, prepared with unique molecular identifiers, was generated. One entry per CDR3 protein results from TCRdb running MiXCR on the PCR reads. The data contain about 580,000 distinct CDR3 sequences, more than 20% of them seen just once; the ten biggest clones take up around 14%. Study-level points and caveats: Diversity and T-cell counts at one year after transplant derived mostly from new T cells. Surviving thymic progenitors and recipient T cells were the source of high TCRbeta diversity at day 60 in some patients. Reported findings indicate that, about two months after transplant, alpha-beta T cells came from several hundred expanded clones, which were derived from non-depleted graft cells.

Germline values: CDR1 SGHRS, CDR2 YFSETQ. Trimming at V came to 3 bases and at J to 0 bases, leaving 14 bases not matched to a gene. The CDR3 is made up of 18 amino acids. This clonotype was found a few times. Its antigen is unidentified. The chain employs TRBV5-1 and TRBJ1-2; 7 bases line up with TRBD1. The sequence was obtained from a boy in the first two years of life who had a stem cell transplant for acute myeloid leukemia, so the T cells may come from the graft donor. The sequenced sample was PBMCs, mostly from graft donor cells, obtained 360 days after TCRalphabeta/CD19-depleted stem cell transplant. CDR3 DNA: TGCGCCAGCAGCTCAACCCCGGGACAGCGAGTATCTAACTATGGCTACACCTTC. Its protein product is CASSSTPGQRVSNYGYTF.